Following are 10 T cell receptor beta chains from one sample sequenced in a study of vaccination and CD4 T cells after COVID-19. What these receptors recognize is not known. The study sequenced cultured CD4+ T cell DNA using the Oncomine TCR Beta short-read assay. TCRdb called the PCR reads again in MiXCR, with one record for every CDR3 protein. Here the sample spans 8,400 or so distinct CDR3 sequences, 65% to 80% being singletons. Treatment given: approximately nine-day PBMC culture with coronavirus spike peptide pools or control peptides (ViraFEST assay). The source material was CD4+ T cells from blood, cultured in vitro. These receptors originate from a human donor who had recovered from COVID-19.

The V call is TRBV6-1, the J call TRBJ2-7, with TRBD1 matching over 8 bases. V lost 7 bases and J lost 0; bases outside the gene matches: 5. This CDR3 region has 14 residues. CDR1 MNHNS and CDR2 SASEGT come from the germline V gene. CDR3 coding DNA: TGTGCCAGCACGACAGGGGTCAGCTCCTACGAGCAGTACTTC. Translating it yields CASTTGVSSYEQYF.

The V gene is TRBV20-1, the J gene TRBJ2-2; tentative D call: TRBD1 (6 bases). Germline loops: CDR1 DFQATT, CDR2 SNEGSKA (reference sequence). The CDR3 consists of 13 residues. V was trimmed by 6 bases and J by 7 bases, leaving 15 bases between them. The CDR3 region is CSANRELVGELFF. The CDR3 DNA follows: TGCAGTGCAAACAGGGAGTTGGTCGGGGAGCTGTTTTTT.

This chain uses TRBV20-1 with TRBJ2-3; 7 bases are shared with TRBD1. Trimming took 3 bases from V and 3 from J; bases not matched to a gene: 15. CDR3 size: 17 residues. Germline V gives CDR1 DFQATT, CDR2 SNEGSKA (reference sequence). The CDR3 region is CSASPGKGAMSTDTQYF. The DNA for the CDR3 is TGCAGTGCTAGTCCGGGGAAGGGGGCTATGAGTACAGATACGCAGTATTTT.

The chain employs TRBV6-1 and TRBJ2-2; the D gene is possibly TRBD1 (10 bases). Germline lookup yields CDR1 MNHNS and CDR2 SASEGT. The CDR3 spans 16 residues. V lost 6 bases and J lost 7, with 21 bases in between. Here the CDR3 reads CASRDRGGLAGGELFF. The CDR3 DNA reads TGTGCCAGCAGGGACAGGGGGGGACTAGCCGGCGGGGAGCTGTTTTTT.

V and J are TRBV11-2 and TRBJ1-2; 7 nucleotides align to TRBD1. The CDR3 spans 15 residues. V was pared by 5 bases and J by 0 bases, with 6 bases of the junction left unmatched. CDR1 is SGHAT, CDR2 FQNNGV, per germline. The DNA for the CDR3 is TGTGCCAGCAGCATCGGGACAGCCGCTAACTATGGCTACACCTTC. It encodes CASSIGTAANYGYTF.

The V gene is TRBV6-2 or TRBV6-3, the J gene TRBJ1-1; no definite D call. The CDR3 spans 13 residues. Trimming took off 4 bases at V and 1 base at J, with 7 bases between the two ends. Germline V gene sequence: CDR1 MNHEY, CDR2 SVGEGT. The CDR3 is CASSSPRNTEAFF. The CDR3 DNA sequence: TGTGCCAGCAGTTCCCCCAGGAACACTGAAGCTTTCTTT.

The chain links TRBV15 to TRBJ2-7; D not certain. In germline, CDR1 is LNHNV, CDR2 YYDKDF (reference sequence). The CDR3 contains 16 residues. Trimming stripped 0 bases from V and 5 bases from J, with 17 bases between. In nucleotides, the CDR3 is TGTGCCACCAGCAGAGATGTGAGGCCGGCAAACGACGAGCAGTACTTC. Translated: CATSRDVRPANDEQYF.

V is TRBV28 and J is TRBJ1-5; maybe TRBD1 (5 bases). CDR1 and CDR2 (germline): MDHEN, SYDVKM. V was clipped by 6 bases and J by 7 bases, with 19 bases between them. This CDR3 region has 15 residues. The CDR3 here is CASSSPGGRGQPQHF. CDR3 in DNA: TGTGCCAGCAGCTCACCGGGGGGGAGAGGGCAGCCCCAGCATTTT.

The chain uses TRBV12-3 or TRBV12-4 and TRBJ1-2; 9 bases align to TRBD1. The V and J ends lost 5 bases and 4 bases, in that order; junction bases with no gene match: 5. This CDR3 comprises 14 residues. For the CDR3, the DNA is TGTGCCAGCAGTCCTGGACAGGGGAGCTATGGCTACACCTTC. Its translation is CASSPGQGSYGYTF.

The chain carries TRBV4-1 and TRBJ2-7; 13 positions match TRBD2. The CDR3 runs 18 residues. V lost 0 bases and J lost 2; bases outside the gene matches: 7. Germline loops: CDR1 MGHRA, CDR2 YSYEKL. The chain's CDR3 is CASSQEEGLAGTPYEQYF. CDR3 coding DNA: TGCGCCAGCAGCCAAGAAGAGGGACTAGCGGGAACTCCCTACGAGCAGTACTTC.